This T cell receptor beta chain comes out of a study of cytotoxic CD8 clonotypes in ibrutinib-treated CLL. Notes on the study in general: Baseline levels of clonality went above those of age-matched healthy donors and moved with circulating CD8+ T-cell counts. Public clonotypes were uncommon and contracted or stayed stable on treatment.

This CDR3 has 15 amino acids. V was pared by 4 bases and J by 6 bases, with 19 bases between. From germline, CDR1 is SGHTA and CDR2 FQGNSA. The repertoire was sequenced with immunoSEQ multiplex PCR; TCRdb's copy has only in-frame clones and lacks some. The repertoire consists of roughly 180,000 clones, with more than 80% occurring once and the leading ten covering roughly 4.6%. Concerning this clone: What it binds is unknown.

This clonotype was obtained from a human donor with chronic lymphocytic leukemia. The sequencing used PBMCs, collected after 24 months of ibrutinib treatment. The J gene is TRBJ2-7, the V gene TRBV7-2, with D perhaps TRBD2 (5 bases). CDR3 protein: CASSSEGFPSSEQYF. As DNA, the CDR3 is TGTGCCAGCAGCTCCGAGGGCTTTCCTTCTTCCGAGCAGTACTTC.